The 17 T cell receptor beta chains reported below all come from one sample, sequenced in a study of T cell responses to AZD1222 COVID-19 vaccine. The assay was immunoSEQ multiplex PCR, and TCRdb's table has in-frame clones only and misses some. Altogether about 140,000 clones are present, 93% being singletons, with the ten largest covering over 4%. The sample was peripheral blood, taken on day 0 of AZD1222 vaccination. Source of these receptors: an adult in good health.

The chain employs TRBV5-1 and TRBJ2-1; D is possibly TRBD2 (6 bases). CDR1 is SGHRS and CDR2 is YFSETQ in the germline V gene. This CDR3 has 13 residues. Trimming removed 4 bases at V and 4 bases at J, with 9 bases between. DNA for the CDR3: TGCGCCAGCAGCATACGGGGGTACAATGAGCAGTTCTTC. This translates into CASSIRGYNEQFF.

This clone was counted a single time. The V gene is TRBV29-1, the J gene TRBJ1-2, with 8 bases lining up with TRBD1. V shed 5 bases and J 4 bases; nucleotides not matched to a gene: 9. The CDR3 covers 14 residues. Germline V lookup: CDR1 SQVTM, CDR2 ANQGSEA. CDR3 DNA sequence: TGCAGCGTTTGGATCGGACAGGGCCGCTATGGCTACACCTTC. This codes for CSVWIGQGRYGYTF.

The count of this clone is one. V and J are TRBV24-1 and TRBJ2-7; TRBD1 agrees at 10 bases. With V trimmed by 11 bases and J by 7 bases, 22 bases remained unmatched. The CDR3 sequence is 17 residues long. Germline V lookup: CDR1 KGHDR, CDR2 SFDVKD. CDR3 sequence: CAITKGQGFPLLGEQYF. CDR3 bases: TGTGCCATCACAAAGGGACAGGGGTTCCCTCTACTAGGGGAGCAGTACTTC.

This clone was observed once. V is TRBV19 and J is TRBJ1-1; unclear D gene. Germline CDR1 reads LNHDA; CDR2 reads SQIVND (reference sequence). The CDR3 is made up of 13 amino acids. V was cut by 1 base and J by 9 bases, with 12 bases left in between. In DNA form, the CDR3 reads TGTGCCAGTAGTATAGGGCCGGGATTTCAAGCTTTCTTT. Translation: CASSIGPGFQAFF.

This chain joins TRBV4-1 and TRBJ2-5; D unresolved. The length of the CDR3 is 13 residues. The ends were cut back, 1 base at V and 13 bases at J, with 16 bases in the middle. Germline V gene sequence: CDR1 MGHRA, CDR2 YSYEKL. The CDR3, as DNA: TGCGCCAGCAGCCAAGCGACACTTCTTAATCGGTACTTC. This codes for CASSQATLLNRYF.

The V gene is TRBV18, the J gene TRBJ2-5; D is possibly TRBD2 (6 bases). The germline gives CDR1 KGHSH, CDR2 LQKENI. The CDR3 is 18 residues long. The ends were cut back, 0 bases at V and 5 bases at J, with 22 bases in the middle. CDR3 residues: CASSPPRTTTKGRETQYF. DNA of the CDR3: TGTGCCAGCTCACCACCGAGGACTACTACTAAAGGGCGGGAGACCCAGTACTTC.

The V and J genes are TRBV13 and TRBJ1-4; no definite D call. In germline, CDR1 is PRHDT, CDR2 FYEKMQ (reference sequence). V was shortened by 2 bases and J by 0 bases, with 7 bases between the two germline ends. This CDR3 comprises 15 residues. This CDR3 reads CASSLNTATNEKLFF. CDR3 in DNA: TGTGCCAGCAGCTTAAATACAGCAACTAATGAAAAACTGTTTTTT. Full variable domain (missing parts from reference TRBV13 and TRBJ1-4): AAGVIQSPRHLIKEKRETATLKCYPIPRHDTVYWYQQGPGQDPQFLISFYEKMQSDKGSIPDRFSAQQFSDYHSELNMSSLELGDSALYFCASSLNTATNEKLFFGSGTQLSVL.

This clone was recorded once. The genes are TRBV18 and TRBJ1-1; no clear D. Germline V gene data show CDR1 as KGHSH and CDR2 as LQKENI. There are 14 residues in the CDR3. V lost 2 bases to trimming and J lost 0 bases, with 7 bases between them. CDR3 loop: CASSPNLMNTEAFF. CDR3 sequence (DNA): TGTGCCAGCTCACCAAACCTAATGAACACTGAAGCTTTCTTT. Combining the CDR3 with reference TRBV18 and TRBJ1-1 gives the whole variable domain NAGVMQNPRHLVRRRGQEARLRCSPMKGHSHVYWYRQLPEEGLKFMVYLQKENIIDESGMPKERFSAEFPKEGPSILRIQQVVRGDSAAYFCASSPNLMNTEAFFGQGTRLTVV.

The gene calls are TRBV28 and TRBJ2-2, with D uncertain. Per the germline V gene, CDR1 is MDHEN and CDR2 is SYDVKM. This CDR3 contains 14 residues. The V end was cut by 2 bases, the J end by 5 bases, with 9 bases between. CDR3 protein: CASSLRTSTGELFF. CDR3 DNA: TGTGCCAGCAGTTTACGGACGTCGACCGGGGAGCTGTTTTTT.

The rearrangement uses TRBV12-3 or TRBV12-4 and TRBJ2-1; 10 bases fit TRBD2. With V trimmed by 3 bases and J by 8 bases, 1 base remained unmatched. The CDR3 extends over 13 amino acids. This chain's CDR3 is CASSLSGRDEQFF. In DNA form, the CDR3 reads TGTGCCAGCAGTTTGAGCGGGAGGGATGAGCAGTTCTTC.

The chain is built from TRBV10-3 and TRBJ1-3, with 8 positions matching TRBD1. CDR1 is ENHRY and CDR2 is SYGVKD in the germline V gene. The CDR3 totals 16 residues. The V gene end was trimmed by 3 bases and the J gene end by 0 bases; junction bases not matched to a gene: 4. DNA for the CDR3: TGTGCCATCAGTGAACCCGACAGGGGCTCTGGAAACACCATATATTTT. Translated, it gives CAISEPDRGSGNTIYF.

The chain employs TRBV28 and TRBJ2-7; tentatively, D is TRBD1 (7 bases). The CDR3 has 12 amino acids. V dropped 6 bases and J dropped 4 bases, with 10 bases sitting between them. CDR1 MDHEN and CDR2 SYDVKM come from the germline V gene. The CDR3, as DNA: TGTGCCAGCAGGGAGGGACAGTACGAGCAGTACTTC. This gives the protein CASREGQYEQYF.

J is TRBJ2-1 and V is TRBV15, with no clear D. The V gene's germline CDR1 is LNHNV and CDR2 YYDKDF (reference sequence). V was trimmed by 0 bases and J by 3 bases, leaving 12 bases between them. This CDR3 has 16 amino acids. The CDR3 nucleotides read TGTGCCACCAGCAGAGAATTGGACCAAAGCTACAATGAGCAGTTCTTC. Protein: CATSRELDQSYNEQFF.

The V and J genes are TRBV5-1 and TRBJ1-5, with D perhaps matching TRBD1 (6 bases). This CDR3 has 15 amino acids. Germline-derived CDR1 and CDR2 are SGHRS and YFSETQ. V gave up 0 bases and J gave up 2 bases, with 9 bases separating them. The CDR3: CASSLAGVGNQPQHF. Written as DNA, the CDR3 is TGCGCCAGCAGCTTGGCAGGGGTCGGCAATCAGCCCCAGCATTTT.

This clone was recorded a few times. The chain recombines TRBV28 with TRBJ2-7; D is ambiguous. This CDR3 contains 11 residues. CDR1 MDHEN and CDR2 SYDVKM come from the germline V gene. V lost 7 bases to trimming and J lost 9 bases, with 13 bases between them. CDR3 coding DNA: TGTGCCAGCACTTCTTTAAAAGGGCAGTACTTC. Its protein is CASTSLKGQYF.

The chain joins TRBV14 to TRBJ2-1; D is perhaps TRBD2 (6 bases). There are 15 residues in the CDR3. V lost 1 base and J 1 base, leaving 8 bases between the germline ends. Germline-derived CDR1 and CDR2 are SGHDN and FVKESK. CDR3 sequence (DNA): TGTGCCAGCAGCCAAGGAGCGGGTTCCTACAATGAGCAGTTCTTC. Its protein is CASSQGAGSYNEQFF.

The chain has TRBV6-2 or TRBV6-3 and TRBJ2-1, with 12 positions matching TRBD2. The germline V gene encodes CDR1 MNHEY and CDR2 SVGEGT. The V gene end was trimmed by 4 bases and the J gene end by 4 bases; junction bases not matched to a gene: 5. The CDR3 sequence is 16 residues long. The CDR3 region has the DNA TGTGCCAGCAGTTCCAGACTAGCGGGAGTATACAATGAGCAGTTCTTC. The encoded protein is CASSSRLAGVYNEQFF.